This is a list of T cell receptor beta chains from one sample in a study of blood T cell repertoires in COVID-19. The method was immunoSEQ multiplex PCR; TCRdb's version includes in-frame clones alone and lacks a portion of them. Among 200,000 to 250,000 clones, roughly 82% were seen once, and the ten largest hold less than 15%. The material sequenced was peripheral blood. These receptor sequences come from a woman in her forties with acute or convalescent COVID-19. Both conserved end residues are part of each CDR3. Fields, in order: J gene, D gene, CDR3 length, clone size, V gene, CDR3 protein, CDR3 DNA. The D gene is left open where the match is weak. Some rows mark clone size as missing; the rest say once, few, many or name a class of expanded clone.

>TRBJ2-1|TRBD2|15|-|TRBV5-6
CASSLEGGSHNEQFF
TGTGCCAGCAGCTTGGAGGGCGGGAGTCACAATGAGCAGTTCTTC
>TRBJ2-3|-|13|-|TRBV7-3
CATWEGGTDTQYF
TGTGCCACATGGGAGGGGGGCACAGATACGCAGTATTTT
>TRBJ2-5|-|15|-|TRBV24-1
CATSEPTENQETQYF
TGTGCCACCAGTGAGCCCACAGAGAACCAAGAGACCCAGTACTTC
>TRBJ2-4|TRBD2|15|-|TRBV7-2
CASSLDVTSQNIQYF
TGTGCCAGCAGCTTAGACGTGACTAGCCAAAACATTCAGTACTTC
>TRBJ2-7|TRBD2|18|-|TRBV14
CASSQLTLLGGGPGEQYF
TGTGCCAGCAGCCAACTCACCCTTCTCGGGGGGGGGCCGGGCGAGCAGTACTTC
>TRBJ1-2|TRBD1|16|-|TRBV7-9
CASSLKTGLGAYGYTF
TGTGCCAGCAGCTTAAAGACAGGGTTGGGTGCCTATGGCTACACCTTC
>TRBJ1-2|TRBD1|13|-|TRBV12-3/TRBV12-4
CASSITGGYGYTF
TGTGCCAGCAGTATAACAGGGGGCTATGGCTACACCTTC
>TRBJ2-1|-|13|-|TRBV4-1
CASSQGYSGEQFF
TGCGCCAGCAGCCAAGGCTACTCGGGTGAGCAGTTCTTC
>TRBJ2-5|-|13|-|TRBV9
CASSPQGRETQYF
TGTGCCAGCAGCCCACAGGGGAGGGAGACCCAGTACTTC
>TRBJ2-7|TRBD2|16|-|TRBV5-1
CASSLDSGSAFYEQYF
TGCGCCAGCAGCTTGGACAGCGGGAGTGCTTTCTACGAGCAGTACTTC
>TRBJ1-2|TRBD1|15|-|TRBV25-1
CASSEYKAGGRRYTF
TGTGCCAGCAGTGAATATAAGGCAGGGGGTAGACGCTACACCTTC
>TRBJ1-2|-|13|-|TRBV9
CASSDLKGSGYTF
TGTGCCAGCAGCGACCTAAAGGGGTCAGGCTACACCTTC
>TRBJ2-7|TRBD1|15|-|TRBV24-1
CATSDPGGNSYEQYF
TGTGCCACCAGTGATCCAGGGGGAAACTCCTACGAGCAGTACTTC
>TRBJ2-3|TRBD1|15|-|TRBV2
CATHPRGQGTDTQYF
TGTGCCACCCATCCCAGGGGGCAGGGCACAGATACGCAGTATTTT
>TRBJ1-5|-|13|-|TRBV6-5
CASSRTGNQPQHF
TGTGCCAGCAGTCGGACGGGAAATCAGCCCCAGCATTTT
>TRBJ1-4|TRBD1|15|-|TRBV19
CASTSRDRGWEKLFF
TGTGCCAGTACAAGCCGGGACAGGGGATGGGAAAAACTGTTTTTT
>TRBJ1-2|TRBD1|14|-|TRBV6-5
CASRTTGENYGYTF
TGTGCCAGCAGGACGACAGGGGAGAACTATGGCTACACCTTC
>TRBJ2-5|-|14|-|TRBV5-1
CASSPEVGRETQYF
TGCGCCAGCAGCCCCGAGGTGGGGAGGGAGACCCAGTACTTC
>TRBJ2-3|TRBD2|16|-|TRBV4-1
CASSQDWRGGGDTQYF
TGCGCCAGCAGCCAAGATTGGCGGGGGGGTGGTGATACGCAGTATTTT
>TRBJ1-6|-|16|-|TRBV11-2
CASSLGGRVEWSPLHF
TGTGCCAGCAGCCTTGGTGGCAGGGTAGAATGGTCACCCCTCCACTTT
>TRBJ2-2|TRBD1|13|-|TRBV19
CASSLDRVRELFF
TGTGCCAGTAGTCTCGACAGGGTCAGGGAGCTGTTTTTT
>TRBJ2-7|-|15|once|TRBV5-1
CASSFTTGQAYEQYF
TGCGCCAGCAGCTTCACGACAGGTCAGGCCTACGAGCAGTACTTC
>TRBJ1-3|TRBD1|16|-|TRBV5-5
CASSLRDRVPGNTIYF
TGTGCCAGCAGCCTCCGGGACAGGGTGCCTGGAAACACCATATATTTT
>TRBJ2-7|-|13|once|TRBV6-5
CASSYGGAREQYF
TGTGCCAGCAGTTACGGGGGGGCTCGGGAGCAGTACTTC
>TRBJ2-6|-|13|-|TRBV6-2/TRBV6-3
CASSLLVSNVLTF
TGTGCCAGCAGCCTACTCGTGTCCAACGTCCTGACTTTC
>TRBJ1-2|-|13|-|TRBV14
CASSLGGGYGYTF
TGTGCCAGCAGCCTTGGCGGGGGGTATGGCTACACCTTC
>TRBJ2-3|-|13|-|TRBV13
CASSFRGTDTQYF
TGTGCCAGCAGCTTCCGGGGCACAGATACGCAGTATTTT
>TRBJ2-1|-|14|-|TRBV27
CASSLQGGSNEQFF
TGTGCCAGCAGTCTACAAGGGGGTAGCAATGAGCAGTTCTTC
>TRBJ1-1|TRBD1|16|-|TRBV18
CASSPQPDRGGAEAFF
TGTGCCAGCTCACCCCAACCGGACAGGGGAGGCGCTGAAGCTTTCTTT
>TRBJ1-5|-|17|-|TRBV6-1
CASSERSWLQDNQPQHF
TGTGCCAGCAGTGAGAGGTCATGGCTACAGGATAATCAGCCCCAGCATTTT
>TRBJ1-5|-|15|-|TRBV6-1
CASSENARFNQPQHF
TGTGCCAGCAGTGAAAACGCCCGGTTCAATCAGCCCCAGCATTTT
>TRBJ2-7|-|13|-|TRBV9
CASSGTGSREQYF
TGTGCCAGCAGCGGTACAGGCTCCCGCGAGCAGTACTTC
>TRBJ2-7|-|13|-|TRBV10-3
CAISRRGGYEQYF
TGTGCCATCAGTCGTAGGGGGGGCTACGAGCAGTACTTC
>TRBJ2-2|TRBD2|18|-|TRBV19
CASRIRRGGTLNTGELFF
TGTGCCAGTAGGATACGGCGGGGGGGAACCTTGAACACCGGGGAGCTGTTTTTT
>TRBJ1-2|TRBD1|15|-|TRBV7-8
CASSSRQGVDYGYTF
TGTGCCAGCAGCTCTAGACAGGGGGTCGACTATGGCTACACCTTC
>TRBJ1-5|TRBD1|14|-|TRBV6-6
CASSRDRLNQPQHF
TGTGCCAGCAGCAGGGACAGGCTTAATCAGCCCCAGCATTTT
>TRBJ2-1|TRBD2|14|-|TRBV6-6
CASSFTSGRNEQFF
TGTGCCAGCAGTTTTACTAGCGGGAGGAATGAGCAGTTCTTC
>TRBJ1-1|-|14|-|TRBV6-4
CASSVSDITTEAFF
TGTGCCAGCAGTGTCTCGGACATTACCACTGAAGCTTTCTTT
>TRBJ2-2|TRBD1|13|few|TRBV7-2
CASSSSTGGELFF
TGTGCCAGCAGCTCATCGACAGGGGGGGAGCTGTTTTTT
>TRBJ1-1|-|14|-|TRBV6-6
CASSDRGGDTEAFF
TGTGCCAGCAGTGACCGTGGGGGGGACACTGAAGCTTTCTTT
>TRBJ1-4|TRBD1|17|-|TRBV4-3
CASSQGTGGAANEKLFF
TGCGCCAGCAGCCAAGGGACAGGGGGCGCGGCTAATGAAAAACTGTTTTTT
>TRBJ2-3|-|15|-|TRBV3-1/TRBV3-2
CASSQGSGGGDTQYF
TGTGCCAGCAGCCAAGGTTCCGGGGGTGGAGATACGCAGTATTTT
>TRBJ2-1|TRBD2|13|few|TRBV14
CASSPGGSNEQFF
TGTGCCAGCAGCCCCGGGGGGTCAAATGAGCAGTTCTTC
>TRBJ2-1|TRBD1|20|few|TRBV18
CASSLHRDSVSTAPDNEQFF
TGTGCCAGCTCACTTCACCGGGACAGCGTGTCAACCGCGCCCGACAATGAGCAGTTCTTC
>TRBJ2-3|TRBD2|16|-|TRBV27
CASSFWAGGITDTQYF
TGTGCCAGCAGTTTTTGGGCGGGGGGGATCACAGATACGCAGTATTTT
>TRBJ2-7|TRBD1|15|-|TRBV2
CASSEGQGQKYEQYF
TGTGCCAGCAGTGAAGGACAGGGTCAGAAGTACGAGCAGTACTTC